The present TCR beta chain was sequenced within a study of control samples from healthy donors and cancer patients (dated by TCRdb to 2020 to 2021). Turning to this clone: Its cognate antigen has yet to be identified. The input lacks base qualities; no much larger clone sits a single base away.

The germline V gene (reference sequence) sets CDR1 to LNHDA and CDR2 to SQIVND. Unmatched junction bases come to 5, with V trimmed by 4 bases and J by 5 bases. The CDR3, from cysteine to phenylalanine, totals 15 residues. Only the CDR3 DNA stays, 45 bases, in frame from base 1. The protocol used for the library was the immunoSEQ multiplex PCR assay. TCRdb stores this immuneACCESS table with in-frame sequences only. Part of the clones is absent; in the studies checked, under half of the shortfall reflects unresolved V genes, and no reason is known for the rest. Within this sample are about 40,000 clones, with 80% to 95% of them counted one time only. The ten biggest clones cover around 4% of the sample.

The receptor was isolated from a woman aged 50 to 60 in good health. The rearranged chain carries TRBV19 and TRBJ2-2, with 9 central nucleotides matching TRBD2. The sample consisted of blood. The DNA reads TGTGCCAGTAGTAGGACTAGCGATGCAACCGGGGAGCTGTTTTTT. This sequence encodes CASSRTSDATGELFF.